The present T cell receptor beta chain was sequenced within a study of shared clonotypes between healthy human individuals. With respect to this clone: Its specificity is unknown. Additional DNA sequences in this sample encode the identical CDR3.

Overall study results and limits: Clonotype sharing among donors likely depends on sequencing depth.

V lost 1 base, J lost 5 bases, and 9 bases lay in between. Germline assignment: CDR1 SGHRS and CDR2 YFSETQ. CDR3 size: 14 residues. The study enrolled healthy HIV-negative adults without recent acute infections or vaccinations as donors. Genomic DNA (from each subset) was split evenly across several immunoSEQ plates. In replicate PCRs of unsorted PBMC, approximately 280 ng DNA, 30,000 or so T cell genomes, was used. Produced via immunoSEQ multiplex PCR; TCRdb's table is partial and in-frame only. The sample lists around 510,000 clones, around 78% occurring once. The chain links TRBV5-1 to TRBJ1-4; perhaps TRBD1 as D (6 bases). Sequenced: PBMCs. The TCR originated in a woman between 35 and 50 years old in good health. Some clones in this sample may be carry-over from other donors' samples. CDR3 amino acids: CASSLPGTNEKLFF. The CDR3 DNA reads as TGCGCCAGCAGCTTGCCGGGGACAAATGAAAAACTGTTTTTT.